Following are 14 T cell receptor beta chains from one sample sequenced in a study of T cell repertoires in cytomegalovirus infection. MiXCR, applied by TCRdb to the reads, yields one record per CDR3 protein. The table has some 900,000 distinct CDR3 sequences, less than 35% seen once; the top ten hold 9.5% to 15%. Their antigens are not known. The sequenced sample was cultured CD8+ T cells from PBMCs, obtained from culture after CMV antigen stimulation. The receptors come from a human donor in good health (CMV status not recorded). Some clones in this sample may be carry-over from other donors' samples.

The rearrangement uses TRBV18 and TRBJ2-4; D possibly corresponds to TRBD2 (6 bases). Per germline, CDR1 KGHSH and CDR2 LQKENI. The CDR3 loop spans 12 amino acids. V dropped 3 bases and J dropped 10 bases, with 10 bases sitting between them. CDR3 amino acids: CASSPSGPIQYF. As DNA, the CDR3 is TGTGCCAGCTCACCCAGCGGGCCTATTCAGTACTTC.

The V call is TRBV4-1, the J call TRBJ1-6; unclear D gene. Per the germline V gene, CDR1 is MGHRA and CDR2 is YSYEKL. Between the trimmed V and J ends, which lost 4 bases and 10 bases, there was a span of 14 bases. This CDR3 is built from 14 residues. The DNA for the CDR3 is TGCGCCAGCAGCCCACACCTGGGTACCTCACCCCTCCACTTT. Residues: CASSPHLGTSPLHF.

Only a few counts were recorded for this clonotype. This rearrangement joins TRBV7-8 to TRBJ2-3; D might be TRBD1 (5 bases). Trimming shortened V by 3 bases and J by 4 bases, and 11 bases separated the two germline ends. The CDR3 loop spans 14 amino acids. CDR1 and CDR2 from the germline V gene are SGHVS and FQNEAQ. This CDR3 reads CASSLAGWADTQYF. CDR3 DNA: TGTGCCAGCAGCTTGGCAGGGTGGGCAGATACGCAGTATTTT.

This clonotype occurred a few times. Here the CDR3 DNA reads TGTGCCAGCGGCCTGTGGCAGGCGAACTATGGCTACACCTTC. It translates to CASGLWQANYGYTF. This chain connects TRBV27 to TRBJ1-2; D gene ambiguous. V was clipped by 8 bases and J by 2 bases, with 15 bases between them. Germline CDR1 MNHEY, CDR2 SMNVEV (reference sequence). The CDR3 has 14 residues.

The chain combines TRBV20-1 with TRBJ2-2, with TRBD1 as a possible D gene (6 bases). The V end was cut by 6 bases, the J end by 2 bases, with 16 bases between. This CDR3 is 15 amino acids long. Looked up from germline, CDR1 is DFQATT and CDR2 is SNEGSKA (reference sequence). This CDR3 is CSAPGRDTNTGELFF. CDR3 bases: TGCAGTGCCCCCGGAAGGGACACCAACACCGGGGAGCTGTTTTTT.

This clonotype was picked up a small number of times. The rearrangement links TRBV6-1 to TRBJ1-6; no firm D call. This CDR3 region has 16 residues. Germline V CDR1 and CDR2: MNHNS, SASEGT. Trimming took 1 base from V and 3 from J, leaving 10 bases between them. This CDR3 is CASSEEIGIYNSPLHF. The CDR3 DNA sequence: TGTGCCAGCAGTGAAGAGATAGGCATCTATAATTCACCCCTCCACTTT.

This clonotype has at least ten counts. This sequence joins TRBV7-2 and TRBJ2-3; 12 nucleotides align to TRBD2. V was pared by 4 bases and J by 2 bases, with 7 bases of the junction left unmatched. The germline CDR1 and CDR2 sequences are SGHTA and FQGNSA. This CDR3 has 17 residues. CDR3 sequence (DNA): TGTGCCAGCAGCTCAGGACTAGCGGGGTACCCCACAGATACGCAGTATTTT. This sequence encodes CASSSGLAGYPTDTQYF.

The chain combines TRBV7-6 with TRBJ1-1; D not resolved. There are 16 residues in the CDR3. Germline values: CDR1 SGHVS, CDR2 FNYEAQ. Between the trimmed V and J ends, which lost 5 bases and 0 bases, there was a span of 16 bases. In DNA, the CDR3 is TGTGCCAGCAGCCCTCCTCAGAGCGGCATGAACACTGAAGCTTTCTTT. Translated, it gives CASSPPQSGMNTEAFF.

This clonotype was observed at least ten times. The chain carries TRBV7-8 and TRBJ2-7; the D gene could be TRBD1 or TRBD2 (5 bases each). Germline CDR1 is SGHVS and CDR2 is FQNEAQ. The V end was cut by 5 bases, the J end by 3 bases, with 11 bases between. The CDR3 is 13 residues long. The CDR3 sequence: CASSTRDLYEQYV. For the CDR3, the DNA is TGTGCCAGCAGCACCCGGGACCTCTACGAGCAGTACGTC.

A few counts support this clonotype. The chain links TRBV7-9 to TRBJ2-7; 7 positions agree with TRBD1. Trimming cost V 5 bases and J 3 bases; bases outside gene matches: 7. The CDR3 runs to 14 residues. CDR1 is SEHNR and CDR2 is FQNEAQ in the germline V gene (reference sequence). The CDR3 coding sequence is TGTGCCAGCAGCCACCGGGACAGATTCTACGAGCAGTACTTC. This encodes CASSHRDRFYEQYF.

The genes are TRBV7-3 and TRBJ1-4, with D hard to call. V was clipped by 3 bases and J by 8 bases, with 10 bases between them. Germline CDR1 SGHTA, CDR2 FQGTGA. The CDR3 consists of 13 residues. CDR3 protein: CASSLSPGEKLFF. The CDR3 DNA is TGTGCCAGCAGCTTGTCCCCGGGGGAAAAACTGTTTTTT.

V and J are TRBV27 and TRBJ1-5; D may be TRBD1 (6 bases). Per the germline V gene, CDR1 is MNHEY and CDR2 is SMNVEV (reference sequence). Trimming stripped 2 bases from V and 1 base from J, with 12 bases between. CDR3 length equals 16 residues. The CDR3 region has the DNA TGTGCCAGCAGTTTAACAGGGTTACGGAGCAATCAGCCCCAGCATTTT. It encodes CASSLTGLRSNQPQHF.

A word on this clonotype: Relative to the germline gene, one junction end is altered; a read error may explain this. DNA of the CDR3: TGTGCTAGCAGCTTAGATGCTAGTAATTCACCCCTCCACTTT. Amino acids: CASSLDASNSPLHF. The rearrangement joins TRBV7-7 to TRBJ1-6, with D unresolved. The V gene's germline CDR1 is SSHAT and CDR2 FNYEAQ (reference sequence). This CDR3 comprises 14 residues.

This chain links TRBV11-1 with TRBJ1-1; 7 bases fit TRBD1. This CDR3 spans 19 amino acids. V lost 5 bases, J lost 2 bases, and 20 bases stayed unmatched. From germline, CDR1 is SGHAT and CDR2 FQDESV (reference sequence). CDR3 nucleotide sequence: TGTGCCAGCAGCGCACCGTCAGGGGGACTTAAGCGGGTAAACACTGAAGCTTTCTTT. Translated, it gives CASSAPSGGLKRVNTEAFF. Looking up the rest from reference TRBV11-1 and TRBJ1-1 gives the full variable domain: EAEVAQSPRYKITEKSQAVAFWCDPISGHATLYWYRQILGQGPELLVQFQDESVVDDSQLPKDRFSAERLKGVDSTLKIQPAELGDSAMYLCASSAPSGGLKRVNTEAFFGQGTRLTVV.